Below, one T cell receptor (beta chain) is given with its context. Authors' data handling: Amplification with reference gene primers provided the estimates of nucleated cell counts. Assay used: immunoSEQ multiplex PCR; TCRdb lists only in-frame clones, some missing. V, J and clone size were drawn from that table, and D and trimming were deduced from the DNA. The sample lists a few hundred thousand clones, less than 90% occurring once. This CDR3 comprises 15 residues. The V gene lost 7 bases and the J gene lost 0 bases, with 13 bases spanning the gap. Germline loops: CDR1 LNHDA, CDR2 SQIVND (reference sequence). The sample is drawn from a study of blood T cell repertoires in COVID-19. The study recruited exposed participants who had met a COVID-19 case within 2 weeks before entry.

The V call is TRBV19, the J call TRBJ1-5; D not certain. Sequencing was done on a sample of PBMCs or T cells enriched from blood (not recorded which). The clonotype comes from a woman aged 30 to 39 who had been exposed to COVID-19. CDR3 DNA: TGTGCCAGTAAACCGGGAAGCTATAGCAATCAGCCCCAGCATTTT. It specifies CASKPGSYSNQPQHF.